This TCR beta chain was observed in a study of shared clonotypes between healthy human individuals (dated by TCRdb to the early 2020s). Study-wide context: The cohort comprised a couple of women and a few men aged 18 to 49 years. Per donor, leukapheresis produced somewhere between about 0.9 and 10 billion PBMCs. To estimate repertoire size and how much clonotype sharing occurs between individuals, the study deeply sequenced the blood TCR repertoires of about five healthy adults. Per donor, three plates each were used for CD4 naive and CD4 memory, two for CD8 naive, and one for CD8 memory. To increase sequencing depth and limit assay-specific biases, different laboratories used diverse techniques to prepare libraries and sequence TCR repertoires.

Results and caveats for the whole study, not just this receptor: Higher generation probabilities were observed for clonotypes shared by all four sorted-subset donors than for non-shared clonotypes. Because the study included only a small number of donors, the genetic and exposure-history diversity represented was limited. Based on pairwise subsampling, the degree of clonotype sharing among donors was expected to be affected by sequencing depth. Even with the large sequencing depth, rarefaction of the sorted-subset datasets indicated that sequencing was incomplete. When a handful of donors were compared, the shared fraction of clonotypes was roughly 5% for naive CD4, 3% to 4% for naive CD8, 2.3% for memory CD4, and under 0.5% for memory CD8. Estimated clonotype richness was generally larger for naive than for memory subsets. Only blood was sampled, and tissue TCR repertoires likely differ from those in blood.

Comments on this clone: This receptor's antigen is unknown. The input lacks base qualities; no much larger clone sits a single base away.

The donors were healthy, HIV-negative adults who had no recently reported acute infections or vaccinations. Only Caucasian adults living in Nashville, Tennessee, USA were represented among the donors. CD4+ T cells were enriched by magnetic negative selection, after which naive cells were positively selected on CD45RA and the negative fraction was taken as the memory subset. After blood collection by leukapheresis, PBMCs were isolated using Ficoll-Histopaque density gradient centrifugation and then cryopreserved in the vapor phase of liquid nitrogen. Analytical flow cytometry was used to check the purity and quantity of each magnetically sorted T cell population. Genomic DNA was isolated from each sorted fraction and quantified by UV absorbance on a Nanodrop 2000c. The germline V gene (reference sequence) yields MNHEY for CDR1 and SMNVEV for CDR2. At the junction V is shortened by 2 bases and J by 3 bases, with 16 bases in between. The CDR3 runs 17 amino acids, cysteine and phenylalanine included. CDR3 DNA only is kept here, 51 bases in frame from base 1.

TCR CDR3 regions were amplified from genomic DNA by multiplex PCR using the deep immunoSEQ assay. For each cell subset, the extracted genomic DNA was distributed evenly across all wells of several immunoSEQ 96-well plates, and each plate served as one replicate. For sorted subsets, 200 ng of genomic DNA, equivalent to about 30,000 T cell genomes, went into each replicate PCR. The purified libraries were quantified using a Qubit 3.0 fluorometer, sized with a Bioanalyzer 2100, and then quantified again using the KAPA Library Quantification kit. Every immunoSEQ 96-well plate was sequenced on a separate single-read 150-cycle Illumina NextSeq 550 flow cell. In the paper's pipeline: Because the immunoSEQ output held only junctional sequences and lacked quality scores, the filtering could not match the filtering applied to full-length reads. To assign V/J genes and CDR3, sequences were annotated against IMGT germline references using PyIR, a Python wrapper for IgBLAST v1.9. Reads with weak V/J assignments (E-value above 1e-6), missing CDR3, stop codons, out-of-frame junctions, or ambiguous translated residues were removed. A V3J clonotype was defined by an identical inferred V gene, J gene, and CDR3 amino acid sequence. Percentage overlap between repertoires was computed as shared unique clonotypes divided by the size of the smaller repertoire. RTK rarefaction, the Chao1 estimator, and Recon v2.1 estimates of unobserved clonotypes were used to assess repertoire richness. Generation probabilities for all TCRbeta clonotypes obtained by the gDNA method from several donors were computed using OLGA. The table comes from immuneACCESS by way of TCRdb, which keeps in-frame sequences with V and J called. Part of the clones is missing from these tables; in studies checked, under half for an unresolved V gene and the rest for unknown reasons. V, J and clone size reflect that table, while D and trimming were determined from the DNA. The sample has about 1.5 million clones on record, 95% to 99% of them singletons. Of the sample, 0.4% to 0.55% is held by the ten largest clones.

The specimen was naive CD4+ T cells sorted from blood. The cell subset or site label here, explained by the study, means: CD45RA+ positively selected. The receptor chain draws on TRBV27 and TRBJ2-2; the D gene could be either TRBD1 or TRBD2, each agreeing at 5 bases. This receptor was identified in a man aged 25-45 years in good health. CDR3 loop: CASSLRGEGVDTGELFF. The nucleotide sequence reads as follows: TGTGCCAGCAGTTTAAGGGGAGAGGGTGTCGACACCGGGGAGCTGTTTTTT.